This is a list of T cell receptor beta chains from one sample in a study of T cells after yellow fever vaccination. Using its own MiXCR run on the 5' RACE reads, TCRdb lists one record per CDR3 protein. The sample has around 590,000 distinct CDR3 sequences, more than 9% seen once; the top ten hold under 15%. The source material was PBMCs, sampled on the day of the yellow fever booster vaccination. The receptor set was obtained from a young man who received the YFV17D yellow fever vaccine. CDR3s include the opening cysteine and the closing phenylalanine or tryptophan. D genes are given only for firm matches. Size is omitted from some rows. Given values are once, few, many or a class for expanded clones.

v_call	j_call	clone_size	d_call	cdr3_aa	cdr3_nt
TRBV6-5	TRBJ2-5	.	.	CASRGFPGTQYF	TGTGCCAGCAGGGGGTTTCCGGGGACCCAGTACTTC
TRBV20-1	TRBJ2-7	few	.	CSAMLGPPNYEQYF	TGCAGTGCTATGTTGGGACCGCCAAACTACGAGCAGTACTTC
TRBV14	TRBJ1-1	few	.	CASSLLEAFF	TGTGCCAGCAGCCTCCTAGAAGCTTTCTTT
TRBV30	TRBJ2-1	few	.	CAWSALSSSSYNEQFF	TGTGCCTGGAGTGCCCTCTCGTCCAGCTCCTACAATGAGCAGTTCTTC
TRBV5-1	TRBJ2-3	few	TRBD2	CASSLSSGRVGDTQYF	TGCGCCAGCAGCCTCTCTAGCGGGAGGGTGGGAGATACGCAGTATTTT
TRBV20-1	TRBJ2-7	few	.	CSASGRAYEQYF	TGCAGTGCTAGTGGACGGGCCTACGAGCAGTACTTC
TRBV20-1	TRBJ2-1	few	TRBD2	CSALAGRGNEQFF	TGCAGTGCCCTAGCGGGGAGGGGAAATGAGCAGTTCTTC
TRBV5-1	TRBJ2-3	.	.	CASSLGTLTQYF	TGCGCCAGCAGCTTAGGGACACTGACGCAGTATTTT
TRBV29-1	TRBJ1-1	.	.	CSVAPGEGMNTEAFF	TGCAGCGTCGCCCCCGGGGAGGGGATGAACACTGAAGCTTTCTTT
TRBV12-3/TRBV12-4	TRBJ2-2	many	.	CASSPSVGTGELFF	TGTGCCAGCAGTCCCTCTGTGGGAACCGGGGAGCTGTTTTTT
TRBV10-3	TRBJ2-6	.	.	CAISEGRVGSGANVLTF	TGTGCCATCAGTGAAGGCAGGGTGGGCTCTGGGGCCAACGTCCTGACTTTC
TRBV2	TRBJ2-1	.	TRBD2	CASWGTSGGVYSYNEQFF	TGTGCCAGCTGGGGGACTAGCGGGGGGGTTTACTCCTACAATGAGCAGTTCTTC
TRBV6-5	TRBJ2-5	.	TRBD1	CASSYYRGKEETQYF	TGTGCCAGCAGTTACTACAGGGGGAAGGAAGAGACCCAGTACTTC
TRBV7-7	TRBJ2-5	few	.	CASSKGRPDGTQYF	TGTGCTAGCAGCAAAGGACGGCCAGATGGGACCCAGTACTTC
TRBV27	TRBJ2-7	.	TRBD2	CASSSVTGLVYYEQYF	TGTGCCAGCAGTTCGGTAACGGGACTAGTTTATTACGAGCAGTACTTC
TRBV30	TRBJ1-5	.	.	CAWSGPRYSNQPQHF	TGTGCCTGGAGTGGCCCCCGGTATAGCAATCAGCCCCAGCATTTT
TRBV29-1	TRBJ1-4	.	.	CSARPGATNEKLFF	TGCAGCGCCCGCCCAGGTGCAACTAATGAAAAACTGTTTTTT
TRBV20-1	TRBJ2-3	.	.	CSASWGDSHPTDTQYF	TGCAGTGCTAGTTGGGGGGACTCACATCCCACAGATACGCAGTATTTT
TRBV5-1	TRBJ2-3	few	TRBD1	CASSEGDSSTQYF	TGCGCCAGCAGCGAAGGGGACAGTTCTACGCAGTATTTT
TRBV7-3	TRBJ2-6	.	.	CASSSSLATGANVLTF	TGTGCCAGCAGCTCCTCTCTTGCGACTGGGGCCAACGTCCTGACTTTC
TRBV5-1	TRBJ2-5	many	.	CASSTDQETQYF	TGCGCCAGCAGCACCGACCAAGAGACCCAGTACTTC
TRBV10-3	TRBJ2-1	few	TRBD1	CAISDGRAQGQTLNEQFF	TGTGCCATCAGTGATGGTCGGGCCCAGGGACAGACCCTCAATGAGCAGTTCTTC
TRBV7-2	TRBJ2-3	.	.	CASSLVRGFSTDTQYF	TGTGCCAGCAGCTTAGTTCGGGGGTTTAGCACAGATACGCAGTATTTT
TRBV7-2	TRBJ2-7	many	TRBD2	CASSRLGLQYEQYF	TGTGCCAGCAGCAGGTTGGGACTACAGTACGAGCAGTACTTC
TRBV6-5	TRBJ2-5	many	TRBD1	CASNQGQIGQETQYF	TGTGCCAGCAACCAGGGACAGATCGGTCAAGAGACCCAGTACTTC
TRBV6-1	TRBJ2-7	.	.	CASSSSAFYEQYF	TGTGCCAGCAGCTCTTCGGCTTTCTACGAGCAGTACTTC
TRBV20-1	TRBJ2-4	.	.	CSAPSLNSDIQYF	TGCAGTGCTCCCTCCTTAAATTCGGACATTCAGTACTTC
TRBV19	TRBJ1-2	.	.	CASSNYGYTF	TGTGCCAGTAGCAACTATGGCTACACCTTC
TRBV6-1	TRBJ1-1	.	.	CASSPQGRGRNTEAFF	TGTGCCAGCAGTCCTCAGGGTCGGGGCCGGAACACTGAAGCTTTCTTT
TRBV6-1	TRBJ2-3	few	.	CAIREDPSLDTQYF	TGTGCCATCCGCGAGGACCCTTCATTAGATACGCAGTATTTT
TRBV7-2	TRBJ2-5	.	.	CASSLSGRGRETQYF	TGTGCCAGCAGCTTGAGTGGCAGAGGGAGAGAGACCCAGTACTTC
TRBV9	TRBJ2-5	.	TRBD1	CASSAGQGSFVDQYF	TGTGCCAGCAGCGCCGGACAGGGATCCTTCGTGGACCAGTACTTC
TRBV5-1	TRBJ1-1	.	.	CATQGQGSTEAFF	TGCGCCACCCAAGGCCAGGGGAGCACTGAAGCTTTCTTT
TRBV12-3/TRBV12-4	TRBJ2-6	.	TRBD1	CASSLWSTGAGANVLTF	TGTGCCAGCAGTTTATGGTCCACAGGGGCTGGGGCCAACGTCCTGACTTTC
TRBV14	TRBJ2-3	.	.	CASSRWAPTDTQYF	TGTGCCAGCAGCCGGTGGGCCCCCACAGATACGCAGTATTTT
TRBV30	TRBJ1-5	.	.	CAWSVRGRGPQHF	TGTGCCTGGAGTGTACGGGGGCGTGGGCCCCAGCATTTT
TRBV6-5	TRBJ1-1	few	.	CASSYRGGMNTEAFF	TGTGCCAGCAGTTACAGGGGAGGGATGAACACTGAAGCTTTCTTT
TRBV20-1	TRBJ2-4	few	.	CSARVTQGGLAKNIQYF	TGCAGTGCTAGAGTTACTCAGGGGGGATTAGCCAAAAACATTCAGTACTTC
TRBV12-3/TRBV12-4	TRBJ2-1	many	TRBD2	CASSLSLAGAGNEQFF	TGTGCCAGCAGTTTATCGCTAGCGGGAGCCGGAAATGAGCAGTTCTTC
TRBV7-9	TRBJ2-7	few	TRBD1	CASSLVGQGVHEQYF	TGTGCCAGCAGCTTAGTAGGACAGGGGGTACACGAGCAGTACTTC
TRBV9	TRBJ2-2	many	.	CASSVASSTGELFF	TGTGCCAGCAGCGTAGCTTCGAGCACCGGGGAGCTGTTTTTT
TRBV7-2	TRBJ2-7	.	.	CASSLVGYPHF	TGTGCCAGCAGCTTAGTGGGTTATCCCCACTTC
TRBV23-1	TRBJ2-2	few	.	CASSREGDTGELFF	TGCGCCAGCAGTCGGGAGGGGGACACCGGGGAGCTGTTTTTT
TRBV20-1	TRBJ2-1	few	.	CSASNNEQFF	TGCAGTGCTAGCAATAATGAGCAGTTCTTC
TRBV20-1	TRBJ1-1	few	.	CSARDLGAGAFF	TGCAGTGCTAGAGATCTAGGGGCAGGAGCTTTCTTT
TRBV10-3	TRBJ2-3	.	.	CASTRLPSTDTQYF	TGTGCCTCGACCAGGCTCCCTAGCACAGATACGCAGTATTTT
TRBV20-1	TRBJ1-6	.	.	CSAPRGGDSPLHF	TGCAGTGCCCCCCGCGGGGGCGATTCACCCCTCCACTTT
TRBV5-1	TRBJ1-2	.	TRBD1	CASRDGQGAVGYTF	TGCGCCAGCAGGGACGGACAGGGGGCGGTTGGCTACACCTTC
TRBV18	TRBJ1-1	few	TRBD1	CASSPRTGLNTEAFF	TGTGCCAGCTCACCCCGGACAGGGTTGAACACTGAAGCTTTCTTT
TRBV18	TRBJ2-1	many	TRBD2	CASSKREMDEQFF	TGTGCCAGCTCTAAGCGGGAGATGGATGAGCAGTTCTTC
TRBV20-1	TRBJ2-7	.	.	CSARQVSYEQYF	TGCAGTGCTAGACAAGTCTCCTACGAGCAGTACTTC
TRBV6-1	TRBJ2-1	.	.	CASSPGSSGYNEQFF	TGTGCCAGCAGCCCCGGGTCCTCGGGTTACAATGAGCAGTTCTTC